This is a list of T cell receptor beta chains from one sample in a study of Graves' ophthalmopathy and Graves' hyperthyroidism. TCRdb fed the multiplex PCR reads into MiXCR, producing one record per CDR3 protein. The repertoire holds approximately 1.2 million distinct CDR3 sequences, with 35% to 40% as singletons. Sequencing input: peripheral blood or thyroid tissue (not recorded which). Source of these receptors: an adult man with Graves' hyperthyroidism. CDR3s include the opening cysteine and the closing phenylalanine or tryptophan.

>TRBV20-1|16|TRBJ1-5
CSAPAGLGYSNQPQHF
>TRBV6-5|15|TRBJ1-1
CASSYSTGAGTEAFF
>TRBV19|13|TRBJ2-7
CASRSSGTYEQYF
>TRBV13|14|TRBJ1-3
CASSLDGRRNTIYF
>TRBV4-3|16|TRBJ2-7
CASSQGPGQGAYEQYF
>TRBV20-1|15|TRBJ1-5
CSASEPKKGDQPQHF
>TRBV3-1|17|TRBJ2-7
CASSQAPPGTGVDEQYF
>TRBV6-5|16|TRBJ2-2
CASRGLAGRGTGELFF
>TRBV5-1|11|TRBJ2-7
CASSWDNEQYF
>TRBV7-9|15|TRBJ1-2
CASRTIQGDGYGYTF
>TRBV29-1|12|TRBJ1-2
CSATGPAGGYTF
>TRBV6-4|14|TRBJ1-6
CASSDGLGSSPLHF
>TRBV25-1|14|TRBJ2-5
CASVDPGSRETQYF
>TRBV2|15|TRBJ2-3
CASSDVGLETDTQYF
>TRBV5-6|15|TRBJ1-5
CASSQTGLYNQPQHF
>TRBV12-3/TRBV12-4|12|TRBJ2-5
CASSPHAGTQYF
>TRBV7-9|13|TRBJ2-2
CASSVRLTGELFF
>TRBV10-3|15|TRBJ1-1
CAIRDSGFMGAEAFF
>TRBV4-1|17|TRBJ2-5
CASSHSRFVLSGETQYF
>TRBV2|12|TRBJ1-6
CASTIGETPLHF
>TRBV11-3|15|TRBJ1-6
CASSLHPDGAKALHF
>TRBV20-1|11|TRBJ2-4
CSARQTGGKYF
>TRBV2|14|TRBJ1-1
CASSKGQGATEAFF
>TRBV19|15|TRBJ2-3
CASSIPAGPTDTQYF
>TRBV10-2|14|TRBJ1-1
CASGTVGTNTEAFF
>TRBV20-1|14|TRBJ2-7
CSARDPTTGDEQYF
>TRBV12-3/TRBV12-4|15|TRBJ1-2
CASTRDRGQNYGYTF
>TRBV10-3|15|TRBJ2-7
CAISGASGRDYEQYF
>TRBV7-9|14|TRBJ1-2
CASSAAGINYGYTF
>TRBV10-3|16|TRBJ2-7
CASNSRWTSEFYEQYF
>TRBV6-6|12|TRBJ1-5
CASSYSAGPQHF
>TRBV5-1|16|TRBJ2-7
CASRRSTLGTGYEQYF
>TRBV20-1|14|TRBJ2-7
CSASPGTEHYEQYF
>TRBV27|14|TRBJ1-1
CASSPRTEPTEAFF
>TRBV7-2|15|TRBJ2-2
CASSSDRVIAGELFF
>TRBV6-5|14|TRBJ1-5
CASRPGQANQPQHF
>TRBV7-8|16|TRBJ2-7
CASSLEVGKGLREQYF
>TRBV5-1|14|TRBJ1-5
CASSFGTSEEAQHF